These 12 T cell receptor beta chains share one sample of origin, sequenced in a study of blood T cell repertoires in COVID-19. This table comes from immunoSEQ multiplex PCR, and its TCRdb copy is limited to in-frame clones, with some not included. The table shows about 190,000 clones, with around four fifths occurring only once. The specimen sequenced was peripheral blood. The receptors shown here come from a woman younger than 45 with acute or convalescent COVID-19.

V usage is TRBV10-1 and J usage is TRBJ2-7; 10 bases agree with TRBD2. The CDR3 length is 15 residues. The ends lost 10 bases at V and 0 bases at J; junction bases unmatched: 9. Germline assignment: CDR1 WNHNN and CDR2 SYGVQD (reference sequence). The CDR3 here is CATLKLAGTSYEQYF. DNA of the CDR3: TGCGCCACCCTAAAACTAGCGGGGACCTCCTACGAGCAGTACTTC.

CDR3 nucleotide sequence: TGTGCCAGCAGCTTAGACAACAATCAGCCCCAGCATTTT. It specifies CASSLDNNQPQHF. The V call is TRBV7-9, the J call TRBJ1-5; D gene ambiguous. Trimming cost V 1 base and J 3 bases, with 4 bases left between them. The CDR3 is made up of 13 amino acids. CDR1 is SEHNR, CDR2 FQNEAQ, per germline (reference sequence).

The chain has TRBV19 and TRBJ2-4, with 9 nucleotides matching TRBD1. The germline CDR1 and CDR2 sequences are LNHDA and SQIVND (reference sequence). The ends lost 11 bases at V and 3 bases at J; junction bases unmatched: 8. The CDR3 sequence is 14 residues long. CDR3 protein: CAANRDRDKNIQYF. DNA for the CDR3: TGTGCCGCTAACAGGGACAGGGACAAAAACATTCAGTACTTC. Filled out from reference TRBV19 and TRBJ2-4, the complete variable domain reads DGGITQSPKYLFRKEGQNVTLSCEQNLNHDAMYWYRQDPGQGLRLIYYSQIVNDFQKGDIAEGYSVSREKKESFPLTVTSAQKNPTAFYLCAANRDRDKNIQYFGAGTRLSVL.

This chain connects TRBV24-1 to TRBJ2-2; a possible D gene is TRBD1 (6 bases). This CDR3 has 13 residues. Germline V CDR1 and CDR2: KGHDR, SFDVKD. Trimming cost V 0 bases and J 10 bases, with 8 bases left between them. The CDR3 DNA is TGTGCCACCAGTGATTTGCAGGGGAAGGAGCTGTTTTTT. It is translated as CATSDLQGKELFF.

CDR3 protein: CASSNTGTDQETQYF. The CDR3 DNA reads TGTGCCAGCTCCAATACCGGGACAGACCAAGAGACCCAGTACTTC. The gene calls are TRBV18 and TRBJ2-5, with 7 nucleotides matching TRBD1. The CDR3 consists of 15 residues. V trimming: 6 bases; J trimming: 0 bases; junction bases outside the gene matches: 7. CDR1 KGHSH and CDR2 LQKENI come from the germline V gene.

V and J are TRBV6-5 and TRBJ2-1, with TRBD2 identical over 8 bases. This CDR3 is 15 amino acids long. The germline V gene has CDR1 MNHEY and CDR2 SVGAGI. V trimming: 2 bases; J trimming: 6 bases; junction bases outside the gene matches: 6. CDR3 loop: CASSYKLAAFNEQFF. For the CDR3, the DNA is TGTGCCAGCAGTTACAAACTAGCGGCTTTCAATGAGCAGTTCTTC.

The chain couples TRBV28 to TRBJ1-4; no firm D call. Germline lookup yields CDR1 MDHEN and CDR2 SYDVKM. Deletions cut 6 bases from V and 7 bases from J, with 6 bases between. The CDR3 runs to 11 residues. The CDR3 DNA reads TGTGCCAGCAGCTCTCGTGAAAAACTGTTTTTT. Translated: CASSSREKLFF. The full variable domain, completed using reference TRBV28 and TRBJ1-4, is DVKVTQSSRYLVKRTGEKVFLECVQDMDHENMFWYRQDPGLGLRLIYFSYDVKMKEKGDIPEGYSVSREKKERFSLILESASTNQTSMYLCASSSREKLFFGSGTQLSVL.

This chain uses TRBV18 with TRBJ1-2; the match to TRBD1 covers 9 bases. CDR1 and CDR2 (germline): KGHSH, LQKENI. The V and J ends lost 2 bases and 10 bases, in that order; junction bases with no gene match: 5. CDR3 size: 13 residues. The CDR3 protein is CASSPGTGFYYTF. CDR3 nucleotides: TGTGCCAGCTCACCAGGGACAGGGTTCTACTACACCTTC.

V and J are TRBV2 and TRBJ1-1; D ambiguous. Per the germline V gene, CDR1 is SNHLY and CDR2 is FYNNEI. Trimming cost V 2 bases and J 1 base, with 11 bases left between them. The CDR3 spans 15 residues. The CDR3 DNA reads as TGTGCCAGCAGTGAATTTGCGTCTACGAACACTGAAGCTTTCTTT. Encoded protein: CASSEFASTNTEAFF.

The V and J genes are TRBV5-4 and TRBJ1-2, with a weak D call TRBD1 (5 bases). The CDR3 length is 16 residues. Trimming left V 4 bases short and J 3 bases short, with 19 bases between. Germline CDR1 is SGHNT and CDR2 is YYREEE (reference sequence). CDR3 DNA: TGTGCCAGCAGCGACGGGGGTTTTCGGCGCGACTATGGCTACACCTTC. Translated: CASSDGGFRRDYGYTF.

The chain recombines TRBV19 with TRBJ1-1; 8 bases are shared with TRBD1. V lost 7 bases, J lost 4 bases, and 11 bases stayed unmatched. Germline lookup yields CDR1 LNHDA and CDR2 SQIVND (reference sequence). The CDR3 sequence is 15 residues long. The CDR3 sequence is CASTYPLGQGTEAFF. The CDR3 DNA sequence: TGTGCCAGTACCTACCCCCTCGGACAGGGCACTGAAGCTTTCTTT. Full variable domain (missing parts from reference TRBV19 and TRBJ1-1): DGGITQSPKYLFRKEGQNVTLSCEQNLNHDAMYWYRQDPGQGLRLIYYSQIVNDFQKGDIAEGYSVSREKKESFPLTVTSAQKNPTAFYLCASTYPLGQGTEAFFGQGTRLTVV.

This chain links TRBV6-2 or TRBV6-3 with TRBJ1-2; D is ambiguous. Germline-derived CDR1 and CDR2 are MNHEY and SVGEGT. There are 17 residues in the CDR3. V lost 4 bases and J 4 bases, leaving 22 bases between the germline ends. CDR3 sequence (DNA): TGTGCCAGCAGTTTCGTCTCTCATTCGGGAGTCAGCTATGGCTACACCTTC. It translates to CASSFVSHSGVSYGYTF.